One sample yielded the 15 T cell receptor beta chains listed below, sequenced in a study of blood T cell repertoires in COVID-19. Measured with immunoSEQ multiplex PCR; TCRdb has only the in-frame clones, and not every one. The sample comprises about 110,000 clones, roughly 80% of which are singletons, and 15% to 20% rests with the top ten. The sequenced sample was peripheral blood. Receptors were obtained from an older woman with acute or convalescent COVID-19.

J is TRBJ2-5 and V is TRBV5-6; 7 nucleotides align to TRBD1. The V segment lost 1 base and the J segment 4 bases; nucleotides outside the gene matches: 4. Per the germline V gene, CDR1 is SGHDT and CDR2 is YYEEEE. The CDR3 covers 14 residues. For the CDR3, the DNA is TGTGCCAGCAGCTTGCAACCAGGGGGAGAGACCCAGTACTTC. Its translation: CASSLQPGGETQYF.

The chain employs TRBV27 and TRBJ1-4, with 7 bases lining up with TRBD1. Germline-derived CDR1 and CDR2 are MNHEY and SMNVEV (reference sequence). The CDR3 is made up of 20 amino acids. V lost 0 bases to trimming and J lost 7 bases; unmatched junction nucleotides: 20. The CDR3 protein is CASSLSRPGRGNRFAEKLFF. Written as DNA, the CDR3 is TGTGCCAGCAGTTTATCCCGTCCTGGCAGGGGGAACCGATTCGCTGAAAAACTGTTTTTT.

The CDR3 nucleotides read TGTGCCAGCACTAACAGGGGCCGCCGCACTGAAGCTTTCTTT. Protein: CASTNRGRRTEAFF. V usage is TRBV6-5 and J usage is TRBJ1-1; 7 bases agree with TRBD1. Germline CDR1 is MNHEY and CDR2 is SVGAGI. With 7 bases clipped from V and 4 bases from J, the junction kept 9 bases outside the gene matches. The CDR3 is 14 amino acids.

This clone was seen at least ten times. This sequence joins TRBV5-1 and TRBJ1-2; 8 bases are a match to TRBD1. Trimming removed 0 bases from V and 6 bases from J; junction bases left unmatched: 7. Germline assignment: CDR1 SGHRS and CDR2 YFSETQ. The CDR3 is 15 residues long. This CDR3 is CASSLVQGGTDGYTF. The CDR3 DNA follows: TGCGCCAGCAGCTTGGTACAGGGGGGTACTGATGGCTACACCTTC.

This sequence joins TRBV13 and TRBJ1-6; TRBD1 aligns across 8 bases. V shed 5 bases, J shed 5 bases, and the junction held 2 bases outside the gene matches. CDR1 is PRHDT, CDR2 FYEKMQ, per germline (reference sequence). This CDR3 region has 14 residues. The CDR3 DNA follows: TGTGCCAGCAGCGGACAGGGACATAATTCACCCCTCCACTTT. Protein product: CASSGQGHNSPLHF.

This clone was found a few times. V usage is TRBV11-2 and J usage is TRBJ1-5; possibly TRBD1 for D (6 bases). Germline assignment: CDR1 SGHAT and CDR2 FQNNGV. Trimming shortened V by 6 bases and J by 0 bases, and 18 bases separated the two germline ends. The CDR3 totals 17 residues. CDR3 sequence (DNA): TGTGCCAGCAGTTTGGGATCCGGGACACTTAGCAATCAGCCCCAGCATTTT. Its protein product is CASSLGSGTLSNQPQHF.

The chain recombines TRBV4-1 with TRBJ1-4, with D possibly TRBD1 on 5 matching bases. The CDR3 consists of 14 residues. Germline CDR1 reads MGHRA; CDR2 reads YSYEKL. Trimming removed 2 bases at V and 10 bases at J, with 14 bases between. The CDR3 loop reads CASSQPRQSRKLFF. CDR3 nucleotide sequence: TGCGCCAGCAGCCAACCGAGACAGTCGAGAAAACTGTTTTTT.

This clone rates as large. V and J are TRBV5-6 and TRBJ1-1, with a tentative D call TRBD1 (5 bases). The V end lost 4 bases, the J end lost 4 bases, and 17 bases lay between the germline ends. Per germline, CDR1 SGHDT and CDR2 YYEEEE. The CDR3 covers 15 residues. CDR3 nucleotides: TGTGCCAGCAGCCCCGAGACAGCCTTGGGCACTGAAGCTTTCTTT. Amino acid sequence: CASSPETALGTEAFF.

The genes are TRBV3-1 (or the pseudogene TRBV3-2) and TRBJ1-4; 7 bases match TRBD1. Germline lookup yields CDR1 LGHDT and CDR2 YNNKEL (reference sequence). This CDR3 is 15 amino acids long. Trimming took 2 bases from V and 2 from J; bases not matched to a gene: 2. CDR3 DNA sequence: TGTGCCAGCAGCCAAAAGGGGGCCACTAATGAAAAACTGTTTTTT. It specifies CASSQKGATNEKLFF.

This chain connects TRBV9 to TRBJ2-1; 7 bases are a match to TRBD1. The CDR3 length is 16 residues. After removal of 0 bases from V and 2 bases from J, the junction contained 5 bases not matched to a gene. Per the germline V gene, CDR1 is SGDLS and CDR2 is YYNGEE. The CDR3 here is CASSVDTGVTYNEQFF. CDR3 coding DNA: TGTGCCAGCAGCGTAGACACAGGGGTCACCTACAATGAGCAGTTCTTC.

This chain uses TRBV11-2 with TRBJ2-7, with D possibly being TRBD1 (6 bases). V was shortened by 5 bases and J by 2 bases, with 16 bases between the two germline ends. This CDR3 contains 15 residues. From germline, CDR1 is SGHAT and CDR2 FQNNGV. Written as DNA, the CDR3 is TGTGCCAGCAGCAAGAATGGACAGCCCGCCTACGAGCAGTACTTC. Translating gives CASSKNGQPAYEQYF.

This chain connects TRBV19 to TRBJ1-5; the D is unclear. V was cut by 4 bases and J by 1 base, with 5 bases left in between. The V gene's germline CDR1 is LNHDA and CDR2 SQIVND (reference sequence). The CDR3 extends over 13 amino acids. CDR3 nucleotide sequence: TGTGCCAGTAGTACAATGAGCAATCAGCCCCAGCATTTT. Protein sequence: CASSTMSNQPQHF.

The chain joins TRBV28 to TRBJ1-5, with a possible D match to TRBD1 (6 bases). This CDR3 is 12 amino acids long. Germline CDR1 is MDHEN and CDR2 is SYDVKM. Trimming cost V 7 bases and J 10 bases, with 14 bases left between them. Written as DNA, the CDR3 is TGTGCCAGCACCGCCGGGGGGCGACCCCAGCATTTT. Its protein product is CASTAGGRPQHF.

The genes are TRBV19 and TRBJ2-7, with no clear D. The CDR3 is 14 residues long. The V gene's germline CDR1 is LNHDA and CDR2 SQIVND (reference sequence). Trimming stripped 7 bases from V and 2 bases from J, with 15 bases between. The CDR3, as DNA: TGTGCCAGTAAGGAGAGCGACGGTACCTACGAGCAGTACTTC. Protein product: CASKESDGTYEQYF. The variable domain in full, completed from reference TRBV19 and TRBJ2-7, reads DGGITQSPKYLFRKEGQNVTLSCEQNLNHDAMYWYRQDPGQGLRLIYYSQIVNDFQKGDIAEGYSVSREKKESFPLTVTSAQKNPTAFYLCASKESDGTYEQYFGPGTRLTVT.

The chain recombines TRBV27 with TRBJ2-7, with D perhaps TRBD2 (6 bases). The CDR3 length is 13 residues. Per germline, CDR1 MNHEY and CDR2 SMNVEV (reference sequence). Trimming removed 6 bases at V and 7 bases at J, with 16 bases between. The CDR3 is CASRPRTAGEQYF. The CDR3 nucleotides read TGTGCCAGCAGACCCCGGACGGCGGGGGAGCAGTACTTC.